This TCR beta chain was found in a study of Ad26.COV2.S vaccination and SARS-CoV-2 variants. Study-level information: Vaccine-arm donor from the placebo-controlled COV1001 Ad26.COV2.S trial. The vaccine Ad26.COV2.S was put into the muscle once, or twice with 56 days between.

Treatment here: roughly 19 received Ad26.COV2.S at low or high dose, single or two shots; about 5 received placebo; per-sample allocation not given. Collection of the samples took place on day 63 after the first injection of vaccine or placebo. The data were produced by immunoSEQ multiplex PCR, yet TCRdb's version contains in-frame clones alone and is incomplete. The data show about 480,000 clones, roughly 89% seen once. This clone was seen a few times. There are 14 residues in the CDR3. With V trimmed by 2 bases and J by 5 bases, 5 bases remained unmatched. Germline V lookup: CDR1 MDHEN, CDR2 SYDVKM.

The sequencing used peripheral blood, collected in a trial of Ad26.COV2.S vaccine versus placebo. The rearrangement links TRBV28 to TRBJ2-7, with TRBD2 identical over 8 bases. This sequence originates from a person between 18 and 59 years old who received the Ad26.COV2.S COVID-19 vaccine or a placebo. In DNA form, the CDR3 reads TGTGCCAGCAGTTTACTCGGGAGGGTCCACGAGCAGTACTTC. It translates to CASSLLGRVHEQYF.